The 20 T cell receptor beta chains below all came from one sample that was sequenced in a study of T cell changes during pregnancy in multiple sclerosis. Sequencing was performed with immunoSEQ multiplex PCR; in TCRdb, only in-frame clones are kept and a portion is missing. The table has tens of thousands of clones, approximately 94% seen once; the top ten hold less than 0.65%. The sequences come from CD4+ T cells from peripheral blood mononuclear cells, collected in the second trimester of pregnancy. Receptor source: a female donor with multiple sclerosis, enrolled in a pregnancy study.

The chain employs TRBV6-5 and TRBJ1-3; no clear D. The germline V gene has CDR1 MNHEY and CDR2 SVGAGI. The CDR3 has 13 amino acids. V was cut by 6 bases and J by 4 bases, with 10 bases left in between. CDR3 amino acids: CASRRDTGNTIYF. The CDR3 DNA reads as TGTGCCAGCAGGAGAGACACCGGAAACACCATATATTTT.

V is TRBV6-5 and J is TRBJ2-1; a weak D match, TRBD1 (6 bases). V was clipped by 6 bases and J by 5 bases, with 11 bases between them. CDR3 length: 13 amino acids. Germline CDR1 MNHEY, CDR2 SVGAGI. The CDR3 reads CASRTTGHNEQFF. CDR3 sequence (DNA): TGTGCCAGCAGAACCACAGGGCACAATGAGCAGTTCTTC.

The chain joins TRBV4-2 to TRBJ2-2; the D gene is possibly TRBD2 (5 bases). V lost 1 base and J 0 bases, leaving 9 bases between the germline ends. Looked up from germline, CDR1 is LGHNA and CDR2 is YNFKEQ. The CDR3 contains 16 residues. The CDR3, as DNA: TGTGCCAGCAGCCAAGGTCCTAGCTCGAACACCGGGGAGCTGTTTTTT. Protein: CASSQGPSSNTGELFF.

This chain joins TRBV2 and TRBJ2-2; D may be TRBD1 (6 bases). The V gene's germline CDR1 is SNHLY and CDR2 FYNNEI. CDR3 length: 15 amino acids. V was shortened by 7 bases and J by 9 bases, with 21 bases between the two germline ends. The CDR3 loop is CASKEAGQYSRELFF. Written as DNA, the CDR3 is TGTGCCAGCAAAGAGGCCGGACAGTATAGCCGGGAGCTGTTTTTT.

V gene TRBV19 combines with J gene TRBJ2-1, with TRBD2 matching 9 bases. The CDR3 has 16 residues. Germline V gene data show CDR1 as LNHDA and CDR2 as SQIVND (reference sequence). Losses at the gene ends were 7 bases for V and 4 bases for J; bases not matched to a gene: 11. The CDR3 loop is CASKILGTSKYNEQFF. CDR3 DNA: TGTGCCAGTAAGATCCTCGGGACTAGCAAATACAATGAGCAGTTCTTC.

CDR3 protein: CASSLGLDRGFPYEQYF. CDR3 bases: TGTGCCAGCAGCTTGGGCTTGGACAGGGGGTTTCCCTACGAGCAGTACTTC. V usage is TRBV5-6 and J usage is TRBJ2-7, with 10 bases that match TRBD1. V was pared by 0 bases and J by 2 bases, with 8 bases of the junction left unmatched. Germline loops: CDR1 SGHDT, CDR2 YYEEEE. The CDR3 is 17 residues long.

V usage is TRBV5-4 and J usage is TRBJ2-2, with 9 bases fitting TRBD2. The V gene end was trimmed by 10 bases and the J gene end by 8 bases; junction bases not matched to a gene: 12. In germline, CDR1 is SGHNT, CDR2 YYREEE (reference sequence). CDR3 size: 14 residues. The CDR3 is CALGRGGRSGELFF. The CDR3 coding sequence is TGTGCCCTAGGGCGGGGGGGCCGATCTGGGGAGCTGTTTTTT.

This chain joins TRBV15 and TRBJ1-4; the D is unclear. CDR1 is LNHNV, CDR2 YYDKDF, per germline (reference sequence). V gave up 3 bases and J gave up 7 bases, with 15 bases separating them. The CDR3 runs 15 residues. CDR3 residues: CATSRPRGVGEKLFF. The CDR3 DNA follows: TGTGCCACCAGCAGGCCTCGGGGAGTGGGTGAAAAACTGTTTTTT.

The rearrangement uses TRBV6-4 and TRBJ1-5, with D unclear. Germline assignment: CDR1 MRHNA and CDR2 SNTAGT. Trimming cost V 4 bases and J 4 bases, with 8 bases left between them. The CDR3 runs to 13 residues. The CDR3 sequence is CASSVNLNQPQHF. The CDR3 region has the DNA TGTGCCAGCAGTGTCAACTTGAATCAGCCCCAGCATTTT.

The rearrangement uses TRBV13 and TRBJ2-1; 10 bases are shared with TRBD2. This CDR3 is 17 amino acids long. With 0 bases clipped from V and 6 bases from J, the junction kept 8 bases outside the gene matches. CDR1 is PRHDT and CDR2 is FYEKMQ in the germline V gene (reference sequence). CDR3 nucleotide sequence: TGTGCCAGCAGCTTAGGCCCAGAAAGGACTAGCGGCAATGAGCAGTTCTTC. Encoded protein: CASSLGPERTSGNEQFF.

V and J are TRBV5-1 and TRBJ2-2; D is perhaps TRBD2 (6 bases). This CDR3 is built from 19 residues. Trimming shortened V by 0 bases and J by 0 bases, and 18 bases separated the two germline ends. Germline CDR1 SGHRS, CDR2 YFSETQ. The CDR3 protein is CASSLDGPRGPPNTGELFF. The DNA for the CDR3 is TGCGCCAGCAGCTTGGATGGCCCGCGGGGCCCACCGAACACCGGGGAGCTGTTTTTT.

This clone occurred a few times. The DNA for the CDR3 is TGTGCCAGTAGTATCTTGGACAGGGCGGGTCAGCCCCAGCATTTT. This encodes CASSILDRAGQPQHF. The V call is TRBV19, the J call TRBJ1-5; 8 bases align to TRBD1. After removal of 3 bases from V and 6 bases from J, the junction contained 7 bases not matched to a gene. The CDR3 spans 15 residues. Per the germline V gene, CDR1 is LNHDA and CDR2 is SQIVND (reference sequence). The whole variable domain, remainder taken from reference TRBV19 and TRBJ1-5, is DGGITQSPKYLFRKEGQNVTLSCEQNLNHDAMYWYRQDPGQGLRLIYYSQIVNDFQKGDIAEGYSVSREKKESFPLTVTSAQKNPTAFYLCASSILDRAGQPQHFGDGTRLSIL.

The chain links TRBV27 to TRBJ1-2; 10 bases line up with TRBD1. V shed 5 bases, J shed 1 base, and the junction held 4 bases outside the gene matches. CDR3 length: 15 amino acids. Germline V gives CDR1 MNHEY, CDR2 SMNVEV (reference sequence). This CDR3 reads CASSRGQGFNYGYTF. The CDR3 bases are TGTGCCAGCAGTCGGGGACAGGGGTTTAACTATGGCTACACCTTC.

This chain uses TRBV7-9 with TRBJ2-7, with 12 positions matching TRBD2. Germline V gives CDR1 SEHNR, CDR2 FQNEAQ (reference sequence). The CDR3 has 15 amino acids. V lost 5 bases, J lost 2 bases, and 4 bases stayed unmatched. CDR3 amino acids: CASSQLAGGAYEQYF. The CDR3 DNA is TGTGCCAGCAGCCAACTAGCGGGGGGAGCCTACGAGCAGTACTTC.

V and J are TRBV27 and TRBJ2-5, with unresolved D. V was clipped by 3 bases and J by 5 bases, with 13 bases between them. Germline V gene data show CDR1 as MNHEY and CDR2 as SMNVEV (reference sequence). CDR3 length: 14 residues. In DNA form, the CDR3 reads TGTGCCAGCAGTTTCTATGCTGAACGGGAGACCCAGTACTTC. It yields the protein CASSFYAERETQYF.

The rearrangement joins TRBV7-2 to TRBJ1-4; tentatively, D is TRBD1 (5 bases). Germline lookup yields CDR1 SGHTA and CDR2 FQGNSA. The CDR3 sequence is 15 residues long. The V end lost 3 bases, the J end lost 2 bases, and 10 bases lay between the germline ends. Written as DNA, the CDR3 is TGTGCCAGCAGCTTCCAGGGATCCACTAATGAAAAACTGTTTTTT. This encodes CASSFQGSTNEKLFF.

This clone was recorded only once. The genes are TRBV7-3 and TRBJ2-3; 14 bases map to TRBD2. Germline trimming cut 5 bases from V and 2 bases from J; bases unmatched to any gene: 3. The CDR3 extends over 16 amino acids. The germline V gene has CDR1 SGHTA and CDR2 FQGTGA. As DNA, the CDR3 is TGTGCCAGCAGCCCGGGACTAGCGGGGGTCACAGATACGCAGTATTTT. Translating it yields CASSPGLAGVTDTQYF.

The chain joins TRBV6-1 to TRBJ2-3, with TRBD2 as a possible D gene (6 bases). Germline V gene data show CDR1 as MNHNS and CDR2 as SASEGT. The length of the CDR3 is 15 residues. V lost 6 bases and J 2 bases, leaving 15 bases between the germline ends. This chain's CDR3 is CASSPLGGDTDTQYF. CDR3 DNA sequence: TGTGCCAGCAGCCCACTGGGCGGGGACACAGATACGCAGTATTTT.

The chain recombines TRBV7-2 with TRBJ2-1; 8 bases map to TRBD1. The CDR3 sequence is 16 residues long. With 1 base clipped from V and 5 bases from J, the junction kept 7 bases outside the gene matches. Germline loops: CDR1 SGHTA, CDR2 FQGNSA. CDR3 in amino acids: CASSLGTGIGDNEQFF. CDR3 DNA: TGTGCCAGCAGCTTAGGGACAGGGATTGGGGACAATGAGCAGTTCTTC.

This clone was recorded only once. V and J are TRBV4-1 and TRBJ1-3, with D possibly TRBD1 on 6 matching bases. The V end lost 1 base, the J end lost 0 bases, and 13 bases lay between the germline ends. The CDR3 contains 17 residues. CDR1 and CDR2 (germline): MGHRA, YSYEKL. The DNA of the CDR3 is TGCGCCAGCAGCCAAGCGGCAGGGGCGAGCTCTGGAAACACCATATATTTT. This gives the protein CASSQAAGASSGNTIYF.